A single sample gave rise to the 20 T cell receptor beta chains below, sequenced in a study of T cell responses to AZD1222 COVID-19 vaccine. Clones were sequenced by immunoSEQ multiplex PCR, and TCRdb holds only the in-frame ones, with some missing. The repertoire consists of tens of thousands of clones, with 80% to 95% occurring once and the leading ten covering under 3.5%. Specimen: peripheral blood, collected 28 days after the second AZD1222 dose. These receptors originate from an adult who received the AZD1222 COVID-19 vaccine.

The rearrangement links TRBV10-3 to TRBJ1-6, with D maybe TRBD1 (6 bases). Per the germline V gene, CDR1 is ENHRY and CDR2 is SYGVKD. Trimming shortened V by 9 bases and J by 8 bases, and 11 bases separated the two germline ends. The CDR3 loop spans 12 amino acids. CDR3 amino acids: CAIGGLDSPLHF. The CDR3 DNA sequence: TGTGCCATTGGGGGCTTGGATTCACCCCTCCACTTT.

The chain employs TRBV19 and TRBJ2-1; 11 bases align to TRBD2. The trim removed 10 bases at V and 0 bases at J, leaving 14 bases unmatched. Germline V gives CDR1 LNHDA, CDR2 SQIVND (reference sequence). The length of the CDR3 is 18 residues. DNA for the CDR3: TGTGCCACCTCCTCTAGCGGGGGGAATGTGGTCTCCTACAATGAGCAGTTCTTC. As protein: CATSSSGGNVVSYNEQFF. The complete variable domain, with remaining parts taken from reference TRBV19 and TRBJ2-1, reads DGGITQSPKYLFRKEGQNVTLSCEQNLNHDAMYWYRQDPGQGLRLIYYSQIVNDFQKGDIAEGYSVSREKKESFPLTVTSAQKNPTAFYLCATSSSGGNVVSYNEQFFGPGTRLTVL.

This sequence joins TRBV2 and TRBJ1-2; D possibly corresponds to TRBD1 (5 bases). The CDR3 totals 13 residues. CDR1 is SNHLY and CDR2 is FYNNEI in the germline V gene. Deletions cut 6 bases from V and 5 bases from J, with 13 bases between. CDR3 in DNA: TGTGCCAGCAGATTGCAGGGATTATATGGCTACACCTTC. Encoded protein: CASRLQGLYGYTF. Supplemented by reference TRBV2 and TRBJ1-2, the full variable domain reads EPEVTQTPSHQVTQMGQEVILRCVPISNHLYFYWYRQILGQKVEFLVSFYNNEISEKSEIFDDQFSVERPDGSNFTLKIRSTKLEDSAMYFCASRLQGLYGYTFGSGTRLTVV.

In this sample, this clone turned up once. The DNA for the CDR3 is TGCGCCAGCAGCTTGACAGGGGGCGGACAGCCCCAGCATTTT. This translates into CASSLTGGGQPQHF. This chain links TRBV5-1 with TRBJ1-5; TRBD1 matches at 9 bases. Germline V gene sequence: CDR1 SGHRS, CDR2 YFSETQ. Unmatched junction bases numbered 3, after V lost 1 base and J lost 7 bases. This CDR3 is 14 amino acids long.

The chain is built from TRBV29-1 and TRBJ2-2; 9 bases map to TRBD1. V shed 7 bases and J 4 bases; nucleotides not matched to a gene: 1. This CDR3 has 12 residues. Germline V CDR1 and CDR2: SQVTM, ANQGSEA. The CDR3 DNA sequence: TGCAGCGGGACAGGGGCCACCGGGGAGCTGTTTTTT. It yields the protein CSGTGATGELFF.

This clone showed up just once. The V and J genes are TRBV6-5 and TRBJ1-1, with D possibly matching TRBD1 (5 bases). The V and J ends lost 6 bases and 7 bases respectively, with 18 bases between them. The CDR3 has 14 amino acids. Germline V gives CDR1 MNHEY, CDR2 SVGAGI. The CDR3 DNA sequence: TGTGCCAGCAGGGGGGGTTGGACGGTGGGTGAAGCTTTCTTT. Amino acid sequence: CASRGGWTVGEAFF.

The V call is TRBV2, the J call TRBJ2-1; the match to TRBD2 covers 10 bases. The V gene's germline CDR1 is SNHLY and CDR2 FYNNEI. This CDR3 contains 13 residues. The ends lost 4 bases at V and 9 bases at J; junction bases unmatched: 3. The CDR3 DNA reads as TGTGCCAGCAGTGTGGGACTAGCGAGTGAGCAGTTCTTC. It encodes CASSVGLASEQFF.

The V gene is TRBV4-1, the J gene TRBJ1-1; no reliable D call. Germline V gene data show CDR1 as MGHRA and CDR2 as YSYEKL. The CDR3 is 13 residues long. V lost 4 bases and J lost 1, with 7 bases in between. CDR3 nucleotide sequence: TGCGCCAGCAGCCCAACACCGAACACTGAAGCTTTCTTT. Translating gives CASSPTPNTEAFF.

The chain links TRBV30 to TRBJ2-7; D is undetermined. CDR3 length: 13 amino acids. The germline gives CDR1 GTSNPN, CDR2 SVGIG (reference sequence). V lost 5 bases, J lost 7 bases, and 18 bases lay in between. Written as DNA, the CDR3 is TGTGCCTGGTCGACCGGGCAATCCCGGGAGCAGTACTTC. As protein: CAWSTGQSREQYF.

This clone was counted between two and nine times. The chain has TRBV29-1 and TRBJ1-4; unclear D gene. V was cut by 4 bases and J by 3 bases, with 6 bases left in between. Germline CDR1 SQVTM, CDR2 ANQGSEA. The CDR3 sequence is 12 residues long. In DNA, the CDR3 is TGCAGCGTTGGGGTCTCTAATGAAAAACTGTTTTTT. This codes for CSVGVSNEKLFF.

The CDR3 reads CASSLAVNTDTQYF. The CDR3 DNA is TGTGCCAGCAGCTTAGCGGTCAACACAGATACGCAGTATTTT. The chain carries TRBV7-8 and TRBJ2-3; no clear D gene. The CDR3 sequence is 14 residues long. The germline V and J ends were trimmed by 0 bases and 2 bases, with 6 bases remaining between them. From germline, CDR1 is SGHVS and CDR2 FQNEAQ.

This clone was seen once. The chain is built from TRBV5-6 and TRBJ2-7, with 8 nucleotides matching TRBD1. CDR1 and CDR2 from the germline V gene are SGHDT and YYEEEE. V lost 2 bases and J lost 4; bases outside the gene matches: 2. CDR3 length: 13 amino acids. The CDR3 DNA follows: TGTGCCAGCAGCTTCAGGGGGCGGTACGAGCAGTACTTC. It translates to CASSFRGRYEQYF.

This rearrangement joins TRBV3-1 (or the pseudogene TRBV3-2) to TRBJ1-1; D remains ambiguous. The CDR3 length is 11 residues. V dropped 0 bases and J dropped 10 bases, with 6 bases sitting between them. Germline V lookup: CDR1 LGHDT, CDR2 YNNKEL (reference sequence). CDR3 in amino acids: CASSQEGPAFF. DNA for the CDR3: TGTGCCAGCAGCCAAGAAGGGCCAGCTTTCTTT.

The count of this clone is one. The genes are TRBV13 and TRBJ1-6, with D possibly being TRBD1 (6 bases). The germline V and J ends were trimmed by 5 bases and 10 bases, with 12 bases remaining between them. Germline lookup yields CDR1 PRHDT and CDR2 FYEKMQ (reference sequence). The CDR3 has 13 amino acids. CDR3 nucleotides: TGTGCCAGCAGCCCAGGGACACGGTCACCCCTCCACTTT. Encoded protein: CASSPGTRSPLHF.

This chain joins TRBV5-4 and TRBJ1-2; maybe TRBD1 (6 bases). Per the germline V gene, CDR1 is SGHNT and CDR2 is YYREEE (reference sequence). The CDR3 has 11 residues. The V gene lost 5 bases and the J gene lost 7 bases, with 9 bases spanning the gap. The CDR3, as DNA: TGTGCCAGCAGTCAAGGGGGTGGCTACACCTTC. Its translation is CASSQGGGYTF.

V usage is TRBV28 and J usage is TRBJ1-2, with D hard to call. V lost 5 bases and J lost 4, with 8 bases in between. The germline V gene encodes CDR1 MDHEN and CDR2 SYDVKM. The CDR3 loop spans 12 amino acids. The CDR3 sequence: CASSAASYGYTF. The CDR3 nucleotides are TGTGCCAGCAGTGCGGCTTCCTATGGCTACACCTTC.

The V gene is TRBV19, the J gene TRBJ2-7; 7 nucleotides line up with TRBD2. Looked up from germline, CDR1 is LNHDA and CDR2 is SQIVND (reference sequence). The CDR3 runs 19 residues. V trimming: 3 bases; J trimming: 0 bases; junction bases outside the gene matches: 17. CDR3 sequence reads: CASSILHSREGTPSYEQYF. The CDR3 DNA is TGTGCCAGTAGTATTCTGCATTCGAGGGAGGGGACCCCCTCCTACGAGCAGTACTTC.

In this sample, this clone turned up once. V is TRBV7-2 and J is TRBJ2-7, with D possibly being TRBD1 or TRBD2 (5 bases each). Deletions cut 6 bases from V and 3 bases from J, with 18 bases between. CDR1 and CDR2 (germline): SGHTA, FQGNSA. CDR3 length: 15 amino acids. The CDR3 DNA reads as TGTGCCAGCAGGGAAAAGACAGCCCGGGACTACGAGCAGTACTTC. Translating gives CASREKTARDYEQYF.

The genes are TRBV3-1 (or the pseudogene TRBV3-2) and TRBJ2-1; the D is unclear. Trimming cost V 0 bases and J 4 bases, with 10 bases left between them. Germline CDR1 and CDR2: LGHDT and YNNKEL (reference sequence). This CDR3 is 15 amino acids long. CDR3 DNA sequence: TGTGCCAGCAGCCAAGATGTGGTCACATACAATGAGCAGTTCTTC. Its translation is CASSQDVVTYNEQFF.

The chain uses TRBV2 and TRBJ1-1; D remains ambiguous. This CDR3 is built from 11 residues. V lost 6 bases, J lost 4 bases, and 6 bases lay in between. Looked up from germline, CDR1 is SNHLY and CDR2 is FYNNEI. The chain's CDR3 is CASSVLTEAFF. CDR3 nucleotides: TGTGCCAGCAGCGTACTCACTGAAGCTTTCTTT. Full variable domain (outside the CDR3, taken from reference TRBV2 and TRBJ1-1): EPEVTQTPSHQVTQMGQEVILRCVPISNHLYFYWYRQILGQKVEFLVSFYNNEISEKSEIFDDQFSVERPDGSNFTLKIRSTKLEDSAMYFCASSVLTEAFFGQGTRLTVV.